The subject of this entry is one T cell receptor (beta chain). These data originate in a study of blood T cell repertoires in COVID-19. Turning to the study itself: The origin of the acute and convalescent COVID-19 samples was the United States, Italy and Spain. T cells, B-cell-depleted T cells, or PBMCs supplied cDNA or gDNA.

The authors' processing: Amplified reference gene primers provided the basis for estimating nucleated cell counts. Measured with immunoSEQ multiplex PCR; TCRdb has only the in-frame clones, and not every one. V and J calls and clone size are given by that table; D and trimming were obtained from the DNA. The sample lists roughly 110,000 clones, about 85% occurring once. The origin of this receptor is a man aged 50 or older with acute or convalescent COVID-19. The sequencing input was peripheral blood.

CDR3 sequence (DNA): TGTGCCAGCAGCTTAAATGGGCTAGCGGATATAGCCTCCTACAATGAGCAGTTCTTC. Its protein product is CASSLNGLADIASYNEQFF. This rearrangement joins TRBV7-3 to TRBJ2-1; 7 bases map to TRBD2. Looked up from germline, CDR1 is SGHTA and CDR2 is FQGTGA. V dropped 1 base and J dropped 0; count of bases not matched to a gene: 12. CDR3 length: 19 residues.